These 21 T cell receptor beta chains were sequenced from one sample in a study of shared clonotypes between healthy human individuals. Using immunoSEQ multiplex PCR, the repertoire was profiled, and TCRdb retains in-frame clones only, with some absent. The repertoire consists of under 1,100,000 clones, with under 80% occurring once and the leading ten covering over 1.3%. The specimen was memory CD4+ T cells sorted from blood. Specified subset: CD45RA-negative fraction. These receptor sequences come from a man between 18 and 29 years old in good health.

The chain links TRBV25-1 to TRBJ1-1; TRBD1 aligns across 8 bases. This CDR3 comprises 14 residues. V was pared by 3 bases and J by 4 bases, with 4 bases of the junction left unmatched. The germline V gene encodes CDR1 MGHDK and CDR2 SYGVNS. The CDR3 sequence: CASSEQGASTEAFF. DNA for the CDR3: TGTGCCAGCAGTGAGCAGGGGGCATCCACTGAAGCTTTCTTT.

Remarks on this clone: Other nucleotide sequences from this sample produce the same CDR3. The chain employs TRBV19 and TRBJ2-7; the D is unclear. Trimming took off 3 bases at V and 1 base at J, with 10 bases between the two ends. Germline V gene data show CDR1 as LNHDA and CDR2 as SQIVND (reference sequence). CDR3 length equals 14 residues. The CDR3 bases are TGTGCCAGTAGTATCGGCGACGGGTCCTACGAGCAGTACTTC. Amino acid sequence: CASSIGDGSYEQYF.

The chain recombines TRBV10-3 with TRBJ2-5; D is unresolved. The J call could be wrong; TRBJ2-7 is a better fit for the DNA end. The CDR3 contains 13 residues. Germline V gene lookup returns CDR1 ENHRY and CDR2 SYGVKD. This chain's CDR3 is CAISKDPSYEQYF. The CDR3 bases are TGTGCCATCAGTAAAGATCCCTCCTACGAGCAGTACTTC.

The V and J genes are TRBV27 and TRBJ2-7; 9 bases agree with TRBD1. The junction had 10 bases not matched to a gene; V was cut back by 5 bases and J by 2 bases. The germline V gene has CDR1 MNHEY and CDR2 SMNVEV (reference sequence). This CDR3 contains 16 residues. CDR3 amino acids: CASSRYLGTGTYEQYF. The CDR3 nucleotides are TGTGCCAGCAGTCGTTACCTCGGGACAGGGACCTACGAGCAGTACTTC.

The V and J genes are TRBV29-1 and TRBJ1-1, with 9 nucleotides matching TRBD1. The CDR3 is 15 residues long. The germline CDR1 and CDR2 sequences are SQVTM and ANQGSEA. J lost 2 bases, V lost 6 bases, and 10 bases had no gene match. CDR3 region: CSVATGTGYNTEAFF. In DNA form, the CDR3 reads TGCAGCGTAGCTACAGGGACAGGGTATAACACTGAAGCTTTCTTT.

The CDR3, as DNA: TGTGCCAGCTCACGGACGACAGGGGCGGCCACTGAAGCTTTCTTT. It yields the protein CASSRTTGAATEAFF. The chain combines TRBV18 with TRBJ1-1; 8 nucleotides align to TRBD1. The V gene end was trimmed by 4 bases and the J gene end by 4 bases; junction bases not matched to a gene: 8. The CDR3 has 15 residues. Germline lookup yields CDR1 KGHSH and CDR2 LQKENI.

The DNA for the CDR3 is TGTGCCAGCAGTGAAGGACCGAACACTGAAGCTTTCTTT. Encoded protein: CASSEGPNTEAFF. V and J are TRBV6-1 and TRBJ1-1; D gene uncertain. V dropped 1 base and J dropped 1 base, with 4 bases sitting between them. This CDR3 is 13 amino acids long. The germline gives CDR1 MNHNS, CDR2 SASEGT.

The V call is TRBV6-1, the J call TRBJ1-4, with a possible D match to TRBD1 (6 bases). The CDR3 is made up of 14 amino acids. Germline CDR1 and CDR2: MNHNS and SASEGT. Trimming pared 3 bases from V and 7 bases from J, leaving 12 bases between. CDR3 sequence reads: CASSDRGGGEKLFF. The CDR3 coding sequence is TGTGCCAGCAGTGACAGGGGCGGGGGTGAAAAACTGTTTTTT.

CDR3 sequence reads: CASIPEGGNTIYF. The DNA for the CDR3 is TGTGCCAGCATCCCGGAGGGGGGAAACACCATATATTTT. The rearrangement links TRBV6-5 to TRBJ1-3; a weak D match, TRBD1 (5 bases). CDR1 and CDR2 from the germline V gene are MNHEY and SVGAGI. CDR3 length: 13 residues. The V and J ends lost 7 bases and 4 bases respectively, with 11 bases between them.

The rearrangement uses TRBV28 and TRBJ2-5, with 8 bases aligning to TRBD2. The CDR3 consists of 16 residues. The trim removed 7 bases at V and 5 bases at J, leaving 15 bases unmatched. Germline CDR1 is MDHEN and CDR2 is SYDVKM. The CDR3 spells CASTKGGLGNRETQYF. In DNA form, the CDR3 reads TGTGCCAGCACCAAAGGGGGACTAGGTAATCGGGAGACCCAGTACTTC.

Of note for this clone: A much larger clone sits a single nucleotide away, making a read error possible. Different DNA sequences within this sample yield the same CDR3. This chain joins TRBV30 and TRBJ1-2, with 8 bases matching TRBD1. Germline assignment: CDR1 GTSNPN and CDR2 SVGIG (reference sequence). V trimming: 3 bases; J trimming: 2 bases; junction bases outside the gene matches: 5. The CDR3 sequence is 14 residues long. The DNA of the CDR3 is TGTGCCTGGAGCCCCCGGGACAGGAACTATGGCTACACCTTC. Its translation is CAWSPRDRNYGYTF.

The chain is built from TRBV28 and TRBJ2-3; 12 bases line up with TRBD2. Germline CDR1 and CDR2: MDHEN and SYDVKM. V shed 6 bases and J 0 bases; nucleotides not matched to a gene: 10. The CDR3 extends over 18 amino acids. This chain's CDR3 is CASSPGLAGMRSTDTQYF. CDR3 nucleotides: TGTGCCAGCAGCCCAGGACTAGCGGGGATGAGGAGCACAGATACGCAGTATTTT.

Details on this clone: Distinct nucleotide sequences in the sample also encode this CDR3. The rearrangement uses TRBV11-2 and TRBJ2-3; no firm D call. This CDR3 region has 12 residues. V lost 1 base to trimming and J lost 5 bases, with 4 bases between them. CDR1 and CDR2 (germline): SGHAT, FQNNGV. The CDR3 spells CASSLVRDTQYF. Written as DNA, the CDR3 is TGTGCCAGCAGCTTAGTAAGAGATACGCAGTATTTT.

The rearrangement joins TRBV28 to TRBJ1-6; no definite D call. The V gene's germline CDR1 is MDHEN and CDR2 SYDVKM. The CDR3 contains 13 residues. V lost 6 bases and J lost 11, with 14 bases in between. Written as DNA, the CDR3 is TGTGCCAGCAGACCGGACCTTTCAACACCCCTCCACTTT. Translation gives CASRPDLSTPLHF.

The J gene is TRBJ1-4, the V gene TRBV5-6; 11 nucleotides align to TRBD1. CDR1 SGHDT and CDR2 YYEEEE come from the germline V gene. The length of the CDR3 is 16 residues. V dropped 3 bases and J dropped 3; count of bases not matched to a gene: 4. The CDR3 reads CASSSDRGLANEKLFF. CDR3 DNA: TGTGCCAGCAGCTCGGACAGGGGGCTTGCTAATGAAAAACTGTTTTTT.

The chain recombines TRBV11-2 with TRBJ2-4; D ambiguous. Germline V CDR1 and CDR2: SGHAT, FQNNGV. Trimming cost V 5 bases and J 0 bases, with 17 bases left between them. This CDR3 spans 17 amino acids. CDR3 sequence: CASSRFPAPLAKNIQYF. The CDR3 region has the DNA TGTGCCAGCAGCCGCTTCCCGGCACCCTTAGCCAAAAACATTCAGTACTTC.

The chain recombines TRBV5-1 with TRBJ2-7; the D gene is possibly TRBD1 (6 bases). Germline assignment: CDR1 SGHRS and CDR2 YFSETQ. Trimming removed 0 bases from V and 5 bases from J, with 15 bases in between. This CDR3 comprises 15 residues. The CDR3 sequence: CASSLVGGSRNEQYF. As DNA, the CDR3 is TGCGCCAGCAGCTTGGTAGGGGGTAGTAGAAACGAGCAGTACTTC.

This clone has just a few counts. The junction and the germline gene differ at one end; a read error may be behind it. The chain carries TRBV27 and TRBJ2-1, with D perhaps assigned TRBD1 or TRBD2 (5 bases each). Per the germline V gene, CDR1 is MNHEY and CDR2 is SMNVEV (reference sequence). The CDR3 spans 11 residues. The CDR3 nucleotides read TGTGCCAGCCGTTTGGGGACTGAGCAGTTCTTC. Translation gives CASRLGTEQFF.

The chain links TRBV7-2 to TRBJ2-5; possible D gene TRBD1, 5 bases. Between the trimmed V and J ends, which lost 5 bases and 5 bases, there was a span of 9 bases. This CDR3 contains 12 residues. CDR1 is SGHTA and CDR2 is FQGNSA in the germline V gene. CDR3 protein: CASSLKGETQYF. CDR3 in DNA: TGTGCCAGCAGCCTGAAGGGGGAGACCCAGTACTTC.

The rearrangement links TRBV5-5 to TRBJ2-7; no definite D call. CDR1 and CDR2 (germline): SGHKS, YYEKEE (reference sequence). The CDR3 extends over 15 amino acids. The germline V and J ends were trimmed by 6 bases and 3 bases, with 19 bases remaining between them. CDR3: CASTLAWSPIYEQYF. In nucleotides, the CDR3 is TGTGCCAGCACTCTGGCATGGAGCCCTATCTACGAGCAGTACTTC.

The chain employs TRBV5-1 and TRBJ1-1, with D unresolved. This CDR3 comprises 16 residues. Trimming took 0 bases from V and 0 from J, leaving 12 bases between them. From germline, CDR1 is SGHRS and CDR2 YFSETQ. CDR3 DNA: TGCGCCAGCAGCTTGGGTATGGTCCAATTGAACACTGAAGCTTTCTTT. This translates into CASSLGMVQLNTEAFF.